One TCR beta chain is described in this entry. Its antigen is not identified. The method was immunoSEQ multiplex PCR; TCRdb's version includes in-frame clones alone and lacks a portion of them. The sample lists roughly 150,000 clones, approximately 86% occurring once. The entry originates in a study of cytomegalovirus exposure and HLA in healthy donors. Study background: A subsequent analysis reported that the 120 validation repertoires were produced on the same platform that had also been used for the roughly 670 first-cohort repertoires. Findings of the study overall: Later, an analysis found that TCR clusters from the first cohort tended to co-occur in the 130 or so validation repertoires. Testing in vitro showed a few CMV-associated chains specific for CMV antigens.

CDR1 and CDR2 from the germline V gene are LNHDA and SQIVND (reference sequence). The CDR3 is 11 residues long. V lost 3 bases and J lost 7, with 7 bases in between. Sequenced sample: PBMCs. The chain has TRBV19 and TRBJ2-7, with D hard to call. The clonotype comes from a man younger than 40 in good health and CMV-seropositive. CDR3 nucleotides: TGTGCCAGTAGTATGAGCGTAGAGCAGTACTTC. It yields the protein CASSMSVEQYF.